Listed here are 18 T cell receptor beta chains from one sample, sequenced in a study of blood T cell repertoires in COVID-19. Clones were sequenced by immunoSEQ multiplex PCR, and TCRdb holds only the in-frame ones, with some missing. The table has 20,000 to 25,000 clones, 87% seen once. Sequenced material: peripheral blood. All receptors derive from a human donor with active COVID-19. The donor label of this sample is uncertain.

In this sample, this clone is medium-sized. The genes are TRBV11-3 and TRBJ2-1, with D perhaps TRBD2 (5 bases). V was shortened by 8 bases and J by 8 bases, with 13 bases between the two germline ends. Per the germline V gene, CDR1 is SGHNT and CDR2 is YENEEA. The CDR3 has 12 amino acids. The chain's CDR3 is CASFWRSDEQFF. CDR3 nucleotides: TGTGCCAGCTTTTGGAGGTCGGATGAGCAGTTCTTC.

V and J are TRBV3-1 (or the pseudogene TRBV3-2) and TRBJ2-6, with 7 nucleotides matching TRBD1. The CDR3 is 19 amino acids. J lost 3 bases, V lost 0 bases, and 11 bases had no gene match. Germline values: CDR1 LGHDT, CDR2 YNNKEL (reference sequence). For the CDR3, the DNA is TGTGCCAGCAGCCAAGAGTCCGGCCGAGGGGGCTTTGGGGCCAACGTCCTGACTTTC. The encoded protein is CASSQESGRGGFGANVLTF.

The chain carries TRBV15 and TRBJ2-2; 8 positions match TRBD1. The CDR3 totals 15 residues. V lost 3 bases to trimming and J lost 5 bases; unmatched junction nucleotides: 5. From germline, CDR1 is LNHNV and CDR2 YYDKDF (reference sequence). CDR3 nucleotides: TGTGCCACCAGCAGCCGCAGGGGGCCGACCGGGGAGCTGTTTTTT. Residues: CATSSRRGPTGELFF.

This clone showed up just a few times. The rearrangement joins TRBV20-1 to TRBJ1-1; D gene uncertain. With 3 bases removed from V and 7 bases from J, the gap between germline ends came to 9 bases. CDR3 length equals 11 residues. Germline assignment: CDR1 DFQATT and CDR2 SNEGSKA (reference sequence). The CDR3 here is CSASRGSEAFF. CDR3 in DNA: TGCAGTGCTAGTCGAGGCAGTGAAGCTTTCTTT.

The J gene is TRBJ2-5, the V gene TRBV28; TRBD2 agrees at 9 bases. CDR1 and CDR2 from the germline V gene are MDHEN and SYDVKM. The V gene end was trimmed by 1 base and the J gene end by 2 bases; junction bases not matched to a gene: 2. The CDR3 has 15 amino acids. The CDR3 coding sequence is TGTGCCAGCAGTTTATCAGCGGGGGGACAAGAGACCCAGTACTTC. Protein product: CASSLSAGGQETQYF.

V gene TRBV7-8 combines with J gene TRBJ1-2, with 7 bases that match TRBD1. V lost 10 bases, J lost 10 bases, and 15 bases stayed unmatched. CDR1 and CDR2 from the germline V gene are SGHVS and FQNEAQ. The CDR3 runs 13 residues. The CDR3 region has the DNA TGTGCCATCACGGACAGGCTGGGGAGTGACTACACCTTC. Translating gives CAITDRLGSDYTF.

This clone was seen more than once but under ten times. Other nucleotide sequences in the sample specify the same CDR3. The rearrangement joins TRBV6-5 to TRBJ2-1, with 9 bases aligning to TRBD1. CDR1 is MNHEY, CDR2 SVGAGI, per germline. The CDR3 consists of 16 residues. V trimming: 0 bases; J trimming: 2 bases; junction bases outside the gene matches: 2. The CDR3 reads CASSYSNRGPYNEQFF. The CDR3 bases are TGTGCCAGCAGTTACTCGAACAGGGGGCCCTACAATGAGCAGTTCTTC.

This clone came up a few times. The CDR3, as DNA: TGTGCCAGCAGTGACAGGGGGTACGAGCAGTACTTC. It encodes CASSDRGYEQYF. The J gene is TRBJ2-7, the V gene TRBV6-1; 7 positions match TRBD1. The germline gives CDR1 MNHNS, CDR2 SASEGT. This CDR3 is 12 amino acids long. The V and J ends lost 3 bases and 4 bases, in that order; junction bases with no gene match: 0.

This clone is categorized as medium-sized. This chain uses TRBV19 with TRBJ2-1; tentative D call: TRBD1 (6 bases). Germline V CDR1 and CDR2: LNHDA, SQIVND (reference sequence). CDR3 length: 13 amino acids. The ends were cut back, 2 bases at V and 7 bases at J, with 9 bases in the middle. In DNA form, the CDR3 reads TGTGCCAGTAGTATACGGACAGCGAATGAGCAGTTCTTC. It is translated as CASSIRTANEQFF.

This clone has only one observation. The chain links TRBV3-1 (or the pseudogene TRBV3-2) to TRBJ2-4; 7 positions agree with TRBD2. Germline V gene sequence: CDR1 LGHDT, CDR2 YNNKEL (reference sequence). V lost 4 bases to trimming and J lost 1 base; unmatched junction nucleotides: 7. CDR3 size: 16 residues. The CDR3 loop is CASSPQGGLAKNIQYF. The CDR3 region has the DNA TGTGCCAGCAGCCCCCAGGGAGGGCTGGCCAAAAACATTCAGTACTTC.

The chain is built from TRBV18 and TRBJ1-3; D gene uncertain. CDR3 length equals 12 residues. Germline V lookup: CDR1 KGHSH, CDR2 LQKENI. V lost 6 bases to trimming and J lost 4 bases, with 7 bases between them. In DNA form, the CDR3 reads TGTGCCAGCTCGCATGGCGGAAACACCATATATTTT. As protein: CASSHGGNTIYF.

The chain joins TRBV24-1 to TRBJ2-2, with TRBD1 as a possible D gene (6 bases). Trimming shortened V by 1 base and J by 2 bases, and 22 bases separated the two germline ends. This CDR3 has 20 residues. CDR1 KGHDR and CDR2 SFDVKD come from the germline V gene. DNA of the CDR3: TGTGCCACCAGTGATTTAAATCTGACAGGCCAACAGTCCAACACCGGGGAGCTGTTTTTT. Protein product: CATSDLNLTGQQSNTGELFF.

V is TRBV6-1 and J is TRBJ1-2, with 8 bases identical to TRBD1. CDR3 length: 16 residues. The germline V gene has CDR1 MNHNS and CDR2 SASEGT. J lost 7 bases, V lost 2 bases, and 12 bases had no gene match. The CDR3 bases are TGTGCCAGCAGTGAACAGGGGGCGCGTCGAGCTTTTGGCTACACCTTC. It codes for CASSEQGARRAFGYTF.

This chain joins TRBV7-8 and TRBJ1-5, with D tentatively TRBD1 (5 bases). The CDR3 is 15 amino acids. With 4 bases removed from V and 6 bases from J, the gap between germline ends came to 16 bases. Germline assignment: CDR1 SGHVS and CDR2 FQNEAQ. CDR3 nucleotides: TGTGCCAGCAGCTGGCTGGGCAGGGTATTTCAGCCCCAGCATTTT. Translation gives CASSWLGRVFQPQHF.

The chain has TRBV12-3 or TRBV12-4 and TRBJ1-1; D uncertain. Trimming took 6 bases from V and 10 from J, leaving 15 bases between them. The CDR3 length is 12 residues. The CDR3 DNA follows: TGTGCCAGCAGACGAGACGTCGGGAGAGCTTTCTTT. This encodes CASRRDVGRAFF.

This rearrangement joins TRBV19 to TRBJ1-1; 11 nucleotides line up with TRBD1. This CDR3 is 14 amino acids long. Germline V CDR1 and CDR2: LNHDA, SQIVND (reference sequence). The junction had 9 bases not matched to a gene; V was cut back by 8 bases and J by 7 bases. In nucleotides, the CDR3 is TGTGCCAGTGGCGCGGACAGGGGGCTTGGTGAAGCTTTCTTT. Its protein is CASGADRGLGEAFF.

This chain joins TRBV11-2 and TRBJ2-1; 15 nucleotides agree with TRBD2. The germline V gene encodes CDR1 SGHAT and CDR2 FQNNGV. The length of the CDR3 is 19 residues. J gave up 3 bases and V 1 base, and 7 bases lay outside the gene matches. For the CDR3, the DNA is TGTGCCAGCAGCTTAGGGGGACTAGCGGGAGGCATTCGCTACAATGAGCAGTTCTTC. Translated, it gives CASSLGGLAGGIRYNEQFF.

V usage is TRBV20-1 and J usage is TRBJ2-7; D is perhaps TRBD2 (5 bases). Germline V gene sequence: CDR1 DFQATT, CDR2 SNEGSKA (reference sequence). V gave up 6 bases and J gave up 9 bases, with 12 bases separating them. The CDR3 extends over 10 amino acids. The CDR3 DNA sequence: TGCAGTGCCCAAGGCGCGGGGCAGTACTTC. The encoded protein is CSAQGAGQYF.